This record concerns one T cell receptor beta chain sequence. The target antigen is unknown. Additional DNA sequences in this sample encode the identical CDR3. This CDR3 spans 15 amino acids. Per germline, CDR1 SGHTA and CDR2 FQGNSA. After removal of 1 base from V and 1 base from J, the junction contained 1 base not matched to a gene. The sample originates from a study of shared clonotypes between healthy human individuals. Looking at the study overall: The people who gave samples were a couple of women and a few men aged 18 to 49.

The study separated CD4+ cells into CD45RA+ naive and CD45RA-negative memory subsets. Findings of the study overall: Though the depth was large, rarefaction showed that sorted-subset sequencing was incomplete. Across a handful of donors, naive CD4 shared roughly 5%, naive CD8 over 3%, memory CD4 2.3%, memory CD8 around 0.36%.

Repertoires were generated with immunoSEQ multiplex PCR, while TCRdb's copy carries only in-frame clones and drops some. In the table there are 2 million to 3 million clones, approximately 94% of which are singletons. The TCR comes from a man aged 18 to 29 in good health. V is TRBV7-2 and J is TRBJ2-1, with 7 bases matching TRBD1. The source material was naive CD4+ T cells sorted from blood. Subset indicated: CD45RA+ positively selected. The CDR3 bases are TGTGCCAGCAGCTTAGACAGGGGTTCCTACAATGAGCAGTTCTTC. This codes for CASSLDRGSYNEQFF.